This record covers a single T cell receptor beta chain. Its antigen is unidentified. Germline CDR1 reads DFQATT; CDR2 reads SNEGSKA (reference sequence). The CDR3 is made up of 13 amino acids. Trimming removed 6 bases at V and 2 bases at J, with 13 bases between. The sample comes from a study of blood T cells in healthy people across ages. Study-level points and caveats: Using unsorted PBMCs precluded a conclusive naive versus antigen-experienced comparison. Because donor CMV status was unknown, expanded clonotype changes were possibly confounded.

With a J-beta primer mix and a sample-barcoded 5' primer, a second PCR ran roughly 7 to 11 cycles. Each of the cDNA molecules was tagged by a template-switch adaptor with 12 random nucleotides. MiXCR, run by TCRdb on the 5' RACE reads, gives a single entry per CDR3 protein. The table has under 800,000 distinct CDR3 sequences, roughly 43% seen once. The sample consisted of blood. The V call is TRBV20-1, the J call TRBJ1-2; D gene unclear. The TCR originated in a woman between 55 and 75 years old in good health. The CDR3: CSANRGRNYGYTF. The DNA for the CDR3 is TGCAGTGCCAACCGTGGACGGAACTATGGCTACACCTTC.